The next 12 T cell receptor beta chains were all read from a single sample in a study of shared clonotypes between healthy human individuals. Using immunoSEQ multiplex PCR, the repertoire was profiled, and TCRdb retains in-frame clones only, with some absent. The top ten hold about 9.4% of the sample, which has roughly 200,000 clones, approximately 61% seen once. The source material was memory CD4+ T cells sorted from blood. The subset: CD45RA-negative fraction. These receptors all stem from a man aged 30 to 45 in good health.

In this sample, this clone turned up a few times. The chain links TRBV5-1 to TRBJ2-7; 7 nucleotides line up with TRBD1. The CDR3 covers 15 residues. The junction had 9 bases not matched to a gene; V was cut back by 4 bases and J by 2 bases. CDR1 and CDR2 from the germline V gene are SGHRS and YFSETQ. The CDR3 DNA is TGCGCCAGCAGCCCCGGACAGGCCCGAGCCTACGAGCAGTACTTC. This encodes CASSPGQARAYEQYF.

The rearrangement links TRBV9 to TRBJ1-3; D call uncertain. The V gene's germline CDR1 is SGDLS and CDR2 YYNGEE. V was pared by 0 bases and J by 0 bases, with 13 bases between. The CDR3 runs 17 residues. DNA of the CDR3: TGTGCCAGCAGCGTAGGTGCGGTAGCCCTCTCTGGAAACACCATATATTTT. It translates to CASSVGAVALSGNTIYF. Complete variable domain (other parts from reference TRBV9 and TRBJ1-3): DSGVTQTPKHLITATGQRVTLRCSPRSGDLSVYWYQQSLDQGLQFLIQYYNGEERAKGNILERFSAQQFPDLHSELNLSSLELGDSALYFCASSVGAVALSGNTIYFGEGSWLTVV.

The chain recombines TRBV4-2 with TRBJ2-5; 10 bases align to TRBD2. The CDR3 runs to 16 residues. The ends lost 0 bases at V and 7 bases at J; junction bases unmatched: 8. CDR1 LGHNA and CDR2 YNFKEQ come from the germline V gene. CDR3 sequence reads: CASSQDSLAGAGTQYF. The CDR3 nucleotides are TGTGCCAGCAGCCAAGATTCTCTAGCGGGAGCCGGGACCCAGTACTTC.

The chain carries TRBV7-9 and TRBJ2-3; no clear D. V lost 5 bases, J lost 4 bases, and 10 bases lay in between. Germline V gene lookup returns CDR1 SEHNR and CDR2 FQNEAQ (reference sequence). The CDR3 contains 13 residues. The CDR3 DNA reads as TGTGCCAGCAGCCTCCCCCCGGCAGATACGCAGTATTTT. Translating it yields CASSLPPADTQYF.

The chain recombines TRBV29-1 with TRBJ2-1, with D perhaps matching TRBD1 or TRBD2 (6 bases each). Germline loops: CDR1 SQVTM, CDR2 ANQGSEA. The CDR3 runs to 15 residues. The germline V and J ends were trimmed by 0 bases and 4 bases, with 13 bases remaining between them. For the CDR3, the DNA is TGCAGCGTTGAAGATTTGGCGGGACATTACAATGAGCAGTTCTTC. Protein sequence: CSVEDLAGHYNEQFF.

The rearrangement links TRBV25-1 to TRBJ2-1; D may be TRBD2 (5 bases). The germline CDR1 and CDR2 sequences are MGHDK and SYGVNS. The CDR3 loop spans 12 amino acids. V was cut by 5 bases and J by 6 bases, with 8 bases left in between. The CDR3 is CASSREGNEQFF. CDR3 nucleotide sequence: TGTGCCAGCAGTCGAGAGGGCAATGAGCAGTTCTTC.

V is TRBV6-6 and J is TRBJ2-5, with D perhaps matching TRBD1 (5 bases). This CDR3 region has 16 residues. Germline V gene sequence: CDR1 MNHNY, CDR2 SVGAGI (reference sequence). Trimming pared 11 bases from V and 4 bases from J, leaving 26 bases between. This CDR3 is CARPDSSMWVVETQYF. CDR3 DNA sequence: TGTGCCCGACCAGACAGCTCCATGTGGGTGGTAGAGACCCAGTACTTC.

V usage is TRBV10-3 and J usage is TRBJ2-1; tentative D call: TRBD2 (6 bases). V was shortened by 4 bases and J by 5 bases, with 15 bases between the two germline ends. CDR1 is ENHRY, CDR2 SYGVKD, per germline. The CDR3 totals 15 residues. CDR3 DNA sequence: TGTGCCATCAGTGGGCTCGAGCGGGCCAACAATGAGCAGTTCTTC. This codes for CAISGLERANNEQFF.

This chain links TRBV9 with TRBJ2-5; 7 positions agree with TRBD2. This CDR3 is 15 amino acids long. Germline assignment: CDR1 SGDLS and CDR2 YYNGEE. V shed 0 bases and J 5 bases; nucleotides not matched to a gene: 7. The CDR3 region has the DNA TGTGCCAGCAGCGTAGGAGGGAGGGCCTTTGAGACCCAGTACTTC. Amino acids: CASSVGGRAFETQYF. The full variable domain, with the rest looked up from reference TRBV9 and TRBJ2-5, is DSGVTQTPKHLITATGQRVTLRCSPRSGDLSVYWYQQSLDQGLQFLIQYYNGEERAKGNILERFSAQQFPDLHSELNLSSLELGDSALYFCASSVGGRAFETQYFGPGTRLLVL.

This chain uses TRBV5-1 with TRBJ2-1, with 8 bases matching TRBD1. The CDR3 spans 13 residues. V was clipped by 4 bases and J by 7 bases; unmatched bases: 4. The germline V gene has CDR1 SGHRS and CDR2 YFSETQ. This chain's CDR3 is CASSEGQGNEQFF. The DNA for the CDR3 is TGCGCCAGCAGCGAAGGACAGGGAAATGAGCAGTTCTTC.

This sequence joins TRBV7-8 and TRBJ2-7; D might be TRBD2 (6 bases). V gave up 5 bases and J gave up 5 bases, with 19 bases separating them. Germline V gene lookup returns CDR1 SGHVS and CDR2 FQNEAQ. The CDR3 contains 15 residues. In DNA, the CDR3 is TGTGCCAGCAGCCCAAACTCCGGGAGTTACGACGAGCAGTACTTC. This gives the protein CASSPNSGSYDEQYF.

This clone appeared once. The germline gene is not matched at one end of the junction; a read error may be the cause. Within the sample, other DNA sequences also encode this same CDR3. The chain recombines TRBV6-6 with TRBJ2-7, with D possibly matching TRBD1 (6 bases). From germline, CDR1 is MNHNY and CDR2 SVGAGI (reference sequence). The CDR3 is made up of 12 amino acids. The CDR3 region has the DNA TGTGCCAGCAGTTTAATACAGGGAAATGAACGTTTC. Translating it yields CASSLIQGNERF.